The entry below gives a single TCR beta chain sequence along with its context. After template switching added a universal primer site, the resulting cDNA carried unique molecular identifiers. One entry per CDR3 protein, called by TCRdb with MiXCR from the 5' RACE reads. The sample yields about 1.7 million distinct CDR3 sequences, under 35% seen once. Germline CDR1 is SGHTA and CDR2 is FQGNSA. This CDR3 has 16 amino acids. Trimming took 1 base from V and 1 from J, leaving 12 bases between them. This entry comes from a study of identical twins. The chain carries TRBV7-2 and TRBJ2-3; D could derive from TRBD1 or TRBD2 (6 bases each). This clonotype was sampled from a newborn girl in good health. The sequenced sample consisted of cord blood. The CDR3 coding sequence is TGTGCCAGCAGCTTAGTAAGCCGGGGGCGCACAGATACGCAGTATTTT. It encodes CASSLVSRGRTDTQYF.